In its sample, the clone carrying this T cell receptor beta chain was seen many times. The antigen is undetermined. The data belong to a study of T cells in Graves' hyperthyroidism and ophthalmopathy. Study outcomes and limitations: Ophthalmopathy was told apart from stable hyperthyroidism by a 13 V-J model. Most thyroid-expanded clonotypes above 0.001 were also found in blood.

Germline CDR1 reads SEHNR; CDR2 reads FQNEAQ (reference sequence). The CDR3 is 16 residues long. J gave up 2 bases and V 5 bases, and 8 bases lay outside the gene matches. Regions amplified from RNA transcripts were the TCR beta CDR3 regions. During a first-round RT-PCR of the TCR CDR3, the HTBI primer set was used. TCRdb reprocessed the multiplex PCR reads with MiXCR, giving one entry per CDR3 protein. The sample shows under 600,000 distinct CDR3 sequences, more than 15% of them seen only once. Sequencing input: blood. This rearrangement joins TRBV7-9 to TRBJ2-1, with 8 bases lining up with TRBD2. The sequence was collected from a woman in her thirties or forties with Graves' ophthalmopathy. CDR3 in DNA: TGTGCCAGCAGCCTCTTGGCGGGAGGTACCTACAATGAGCAGTTCTTC. This translates into CASSLLAGGTYNEQFF.